The present entry profiles one T cell receptor beta chain with its context. Its specificity is not known. These data originate in a study of T-cell memory formation after mild COVID-19. TCRdb processed the 5' RACE reads anew with MiXCR; each CDR3 protein has one entry. The data show 470,000 or so distinct CDR3 sequences, with more than 20% seen just once and around 13% held by the top ten. Whole-study results and caveats: Second-wave clones with a day 37 peak had unconfirmed SARS-CoV-2 specificity.

The germline gives CDR1 LNHDA, CDR2 SQIVND (reference sequence). V gave up 5 bases and J gave up 4 bases; unmatched junction bases: 8. This CDR3 comprises 15 residues. The J gene is TRBJ1-2, the V gene TRBV19, with TRBD1 matching over 9 bases. This sequence was found in an adult woman who had mild COVID-19 (a few samples of this study predate the infection). Cell type and time point are not known. The sample taken for sequencing was PBMCs or a T cell subset sorted from them (not recorded which). CDR3: CASSPEQGAGYGYTF. Here the CDR3 DNA reads TGTGCCAGTAGTCCCGAACAGGGGGCGGGCTATGGCTACACCTTC. The entire variable domain, with the rest obtained from reference TRBV19 and TRBJ1-2, is as follows: DGGITQSPKYLFRKEGQNVTLSCEQNLNHDAMYWYRQDPGQGLRLIYYSQIVNDFQKGDIAEGYSVSREKKESFPLTVTSAQKNPTAFYLCASSPEQGAGYGYTFGSGTRLTVV.